The 17 T cell receptor beta chains in this list originate from one sample, sequenced in a study of T cell repertoires in cytomegalovirus infection. TCRdb fed the reads into MiXCR, producing one record per CDR3 protein. The data hold 120,000 to 150,000 distinct CDR3 sequences, with about 6.5% observed a single time. What was sequenced was PBMCs. The receptors were sampled from a human donor in good health (CMV status not recorded). Some clones in this sample may be carry-over from other donors' samples.

This clonotype came up many times. This chain links TRBV19 with TRBJ2-1; D might be TRBD1 (6 bases). The CDR3 consists of 16 residues. Trimming left V 5 bases short and J 4 bases short, with 18 bases between. The germline V gene encodes CDR1 LNHDA and CDR2 SQIVND (reference sequence). The CDR3 is CASSVRPGHTYNEQFF. CDR3 DNA: TGTGCCAGTAGTGTCCGCCCGGGACATACTTACAATGAGCAGTTCTTC.

This clonotype was counted ten times or more. This sequence joins TRBV7-3 and TRBJ2-1, with 8 bases fitting TRBD2. V dropped 2 bases and J dropped 5; count of bases not matched to a gene: 8. Germline assignment: CDR1 SGHTA and CDR2 FQGTGA. There are 16 residues in the CDR3. The chain's CDR3 is CASSLRIAGTHNEQFF. The CDR3 nucleotides read TGTGCCAGCAGCTTACGTATAGCGGGGACCCACAATGAGCAGTTCTTC.

The sample holds many counts of this clonotype. The chain carries TRBV7-3 and TRBJ2-1; weak D call: TRBD1 (6 bases). CDR3 length: 12 amino acids. Per the germline V gene, CDR1 is SGHTA and CDR2 is FQGTGA. V gave up 6 bases and J gave up 9 bases, with 12 bases separating them. In DNA form, the CDR3 reads TGTGCCAGCAGTGGACAGTTAAGTGAGCAGTTCTTC. Amino acid sequence: CASSGQLSEQFF.

The chain has TRBV18 and TRBJ2-5; 7 bases match TRBD1. The CDR3 is 13 amino acids. V shed 5 bases and J 7 bases; nucleotides not matched to a gene: 7. The germline V gene has CDR1 KGHSH and CDR2 LQKENI. DNA for the CDR3: TGTGCCAGCTCAGTCAGACAGGGAACGACCCAGTACTTC. It codes for CASSVRQGTTQYF.

This clonotype was observed at least ten times. This chain joins TRBV7-2 and TRBJ2-3; TRBD2 agrees at 16 bases. In germline, CDR1 is SGHTA, CDR2 FQGNSA. Unmatched junction bases numbered 7, after V lost 2 bases and J lost 2 bases. CDR3 length equals 19 residues. CDR3 sequence (DNA): TGTGCCAGCAGCTTAAGGGGACTAGCGGGGGGGCCGCCCACAGATACGCAGTATTTT. Its translation: CASSLRGLAGGPPTDTQYF.

There are many counts of this clonotype. The V call is TRBV7-6, the J call TRBJ2-1; 15 bases are shared with TRBD2. The CDR3 totals 16 residues. The germline V gene has CDR1 SGHVS and CDR2 FNYEAQ. J was trimmed by 9 bases and V by 5 bases; bases with no gene match: 8. The CDR3 coding sequence is TGTGCCAGCAGCGCCAGGACTAGCGGGGGGGCAGTTGAGCAGTTCTTC. Its translation is CASSARTSGGAVEQFF.

V usage is TRBV10-3 and J usage is TRBJ2-2; D is undetermined. Between the trimmed V and J ends, which lost 4 bases and 2 bases, there was a span of 14 bases. Germline V gives CDR1 ENHRY, CDR2 SYGVKD. CDR3 size: 16 residues. CDR3 bases: TGTGCCATCAGTGGCTATTCCGCAGCAAACACCGGGGAGCTGTTTTTT. This codes for CAISGYSAANTGELFF.

In this sample, this clonotype turned up many times. As DNA, the CDR3 is TGTGCCAGCGCCCTCGGCAGGGGGCCCACTGAAGCTTTCTTT. Its translation: CASALGRGPTEAFF. The chain links TRBV7-3 to TRBJ1-1; 8 nucleotides align to TRBD1. The junction had 9 bases not matched to a gene; V was cut back by 8 bases and J by 4 bases. This CDR3 comprises 14 residues. In germline, CDR1 is SGHTA, CDR2 FQGTGA.

The sample holds many counts of this clonotype. The chain is built from TRBV19 and TRBJ1-1; 7 nucleotides agree with TRBD1. Germline CDR1 LNHDA, CDR2 SQIVND (reference sequence). The V gene end was trimmed by 6 bases and the J gene end by 7 bases; junction bases not matched to a gene: 8. The length of the CDR3 is 13 residues. As DNA, the CDR3 is TGTGCCAGTAGCGCGGACAGGTGGAATGAAGCTTTCTTT. Protein sequence: CASSADRWNEAFF. Filled out from reference TRBV19 and TRBJ1-1, the complete variable domain reads DGGITQSPKYLFRKEGQNVTLSCEQNLNHDAMYWYRQDPGQGLRLIYYSQIVNDFQKGDIAEGYSVSREKKESFPLTVTSAQKNPTAFYLCASSADRWNEAFFGQGTRLTVV.

This clonotype was recorded at least ten times. The chain carries TRBV20-1 and TRBJ1-1; no clear D. CDR1 DFQATT and CDR2 SNEGSKA come from the germline V gene (reference sequence). Trimming shortened V by 0 bases and J by 3 bases, and 23 bases separated the two germline ends. CDR3 length: 18 amino acids. CDR3 loop: CSARDLNSATPYDTEAFF. CDR3 coding DNA: TGCAGTGCTAGAGACTTGAATAGCGCAACCCCTTATGACACTGAAGCTTTCTTT.

This clonotype has only a few counts. The chain couples TRBV20-1 to TRBJ1-4; TRBD1 might be the D (5 bases). With 0 bases removed from V and 13 bases from J, the gap between germline ends came to 18 bases. Germline V gene sequence: CDR1 DFQATT, CDR2 SNEGSKA (reference sequence). The CDR3 consists of 14 residues. The CDR3 here is CSARDSGSARGLFF. The CDR3, as DNA: TGCAGTGCTAGAGATTCCGGATCGGCAAGGGGACTGTTTTTT.

This clonotype showed up many times. The rearrangement joins TRBV7-2 to TRBJ2-7; 8 bases match TRBD2. V was clipped by 5 bases and J by 7 bases; unmatched bases: 16. Germline-derived CDR1 and CDR2 are SGHTA and FQGNSA. CDR3 length: 16 residues. CDR3 in DNA: TGTGCCAGCAGCCTACCAAACTTAGCGGGGCCCTGGGAGCAGTACTTC. As protein: CASSLPNLAGPWEQYF.

The sample holds many counts of this clonotype. This chain uses TRBV7-9 with TRBJ1-1, with 8 bases that match TRBD1. The germline V gene has CDR1 SEHNR and CDR2 FQNEAQ (reference sequence). Germline trimming cut 6 bases from V and 1 base from J; bases unmatched to any gene: 7. CDR3 size: 15 residues. DNA of the CDR3: TGTGCCAGCAGTCTCGGACAGGGAGAGAACACTGAAGCTTTCTTT. It codes for CASSLGQGENTEAFF.

This clonotype has at least ten counts. The CDR3 coding sequence is TGTGCCAGCAGCTTAGGAAGCGGGGGGGGAAGATATTACAATGAGCAGTTCTTC. Translated, it gives CASSLGSGGGRYYNEQFF. V gene TRBV7-2 combines with J gene TRBJ2-1, with 10 bases identical to TRBD2. With V trimmed by 1 base and J by 4 bases, 10 bases remained unmatched. The CDR3 consists of 18 residues. The V gene's germline CDR1 is SGHTA and CDR2 FQGNSA.

This clonotype was seen many times. The chain joins TRBV7-2 to TRBJ2-1; tentative D call: TRBD2 (6 bases). CDR1 SGHTA and CDR2 FQGNSA come from the germline V gene. The ends were cut back, 3 bases at V and 6 bases at J, with 18 bases in the middle. This CDR3 contains 16 residues. The CDR3 DNA sequence: TGTGCCAGCAGCTTCCCCGCGGGGCCGAAGGGCAATGAGCAGTTCTTC. It is translated as CASSFPAGPKGNEQFF.

This clonotype was seen at least ten times. The chain combines TRBV29-1 with TRBJ2-3; maybe TRBD2 (7 bases). The CDR3 length is 16 residues. The germline CDR1 and CDR2 sequences are SQVTM and ANQGSEA. V lost 4 bases and J 2 bases, leaving 19 bases between the germline ends. The CDR3 protein is CSVVILAGAHTDTQYF. The DNA for the CDR3 is TGCAGCGTTGTAATTCTTGCGGGGGCGCACACAGATACGCAGTATTTT.

This clonotype has ten or more counts. The genes are TRBV7-2 and TRBJ2-1; D gene ambiguous. The CDR3 is made up of 12 amino acids. Germline CDR1 SGHTA, CDR2 FQGNSA. The ends were cut back, 5 bases at V and 4 bases at J, with 6 bases in the middle. The CDR3 reads CASSPSYNEQFF. For the CDR3, the DNA is TGTGCCAGCAGCCCCTCGTACAATGAGCAGTTCTTC.